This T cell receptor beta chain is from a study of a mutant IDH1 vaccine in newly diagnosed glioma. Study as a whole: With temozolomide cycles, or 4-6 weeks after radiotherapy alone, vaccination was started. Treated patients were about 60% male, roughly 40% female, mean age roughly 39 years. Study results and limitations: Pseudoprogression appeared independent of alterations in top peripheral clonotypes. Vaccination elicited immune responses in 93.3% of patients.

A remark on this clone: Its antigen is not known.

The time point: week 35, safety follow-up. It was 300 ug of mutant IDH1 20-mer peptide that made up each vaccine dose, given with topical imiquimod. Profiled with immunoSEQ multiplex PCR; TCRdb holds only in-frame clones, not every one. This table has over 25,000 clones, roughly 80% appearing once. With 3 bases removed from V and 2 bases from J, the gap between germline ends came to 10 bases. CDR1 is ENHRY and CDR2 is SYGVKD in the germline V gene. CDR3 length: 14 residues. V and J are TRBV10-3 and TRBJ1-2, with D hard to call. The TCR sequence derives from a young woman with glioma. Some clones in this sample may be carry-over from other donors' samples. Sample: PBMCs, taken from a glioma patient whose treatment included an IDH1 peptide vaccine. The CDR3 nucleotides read TGTGCCATCAGTGATGGGAACAGAAACTATGGCTACACCTTC. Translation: CAISDGNRNYGYTF.